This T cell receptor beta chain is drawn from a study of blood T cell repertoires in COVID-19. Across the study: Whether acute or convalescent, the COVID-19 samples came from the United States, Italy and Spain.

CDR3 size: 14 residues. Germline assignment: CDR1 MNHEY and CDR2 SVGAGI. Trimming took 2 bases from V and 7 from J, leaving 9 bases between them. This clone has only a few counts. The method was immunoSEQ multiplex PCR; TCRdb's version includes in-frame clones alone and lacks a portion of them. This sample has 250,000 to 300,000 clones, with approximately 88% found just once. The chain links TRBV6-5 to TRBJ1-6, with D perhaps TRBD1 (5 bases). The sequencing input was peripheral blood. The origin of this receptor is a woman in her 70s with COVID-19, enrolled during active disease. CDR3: CASSYDSVNSPLHF. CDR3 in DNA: TGTGCCAGCAGTTACGACAGCGTGAATTCACCCCTCCACTTT.